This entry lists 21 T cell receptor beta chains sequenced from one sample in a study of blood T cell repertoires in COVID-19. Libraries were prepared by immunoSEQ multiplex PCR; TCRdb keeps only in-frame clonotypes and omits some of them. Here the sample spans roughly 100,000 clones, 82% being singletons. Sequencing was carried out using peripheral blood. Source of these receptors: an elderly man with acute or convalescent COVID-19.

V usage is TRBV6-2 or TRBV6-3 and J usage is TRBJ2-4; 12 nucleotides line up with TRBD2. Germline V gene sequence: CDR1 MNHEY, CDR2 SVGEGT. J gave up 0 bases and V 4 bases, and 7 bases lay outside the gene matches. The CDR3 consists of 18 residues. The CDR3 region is CASSSSTSGSRAKNIQYF. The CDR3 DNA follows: TGTGCCAGCAGTTCCTCGACTAGCGGGAGCAGAGCCAAAAACATTCAGTACTTC.

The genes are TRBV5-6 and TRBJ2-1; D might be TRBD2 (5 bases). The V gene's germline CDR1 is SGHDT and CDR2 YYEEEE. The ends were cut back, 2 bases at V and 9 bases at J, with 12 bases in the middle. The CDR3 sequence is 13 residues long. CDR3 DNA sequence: TGTGCCAGCAGCTTCAGGTCCGGGGTTGAGCAGTTCTTC. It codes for CASSFRSGVEQFF.

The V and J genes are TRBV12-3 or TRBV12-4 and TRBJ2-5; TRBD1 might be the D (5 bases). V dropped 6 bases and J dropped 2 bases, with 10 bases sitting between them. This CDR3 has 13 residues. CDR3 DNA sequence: TGTGCCAGCAGCCAGGGATCTCAAGAGACCCAGTACTTC. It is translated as CASSQGSQETQYF.

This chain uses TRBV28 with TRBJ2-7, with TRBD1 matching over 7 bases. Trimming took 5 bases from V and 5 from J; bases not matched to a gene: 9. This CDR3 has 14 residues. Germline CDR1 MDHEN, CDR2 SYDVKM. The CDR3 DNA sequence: TGTGCCAGCAGTCGTGACAGGGTACTGAACGAGCAGTACTTC. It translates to CASSRDRVLNEQYF.

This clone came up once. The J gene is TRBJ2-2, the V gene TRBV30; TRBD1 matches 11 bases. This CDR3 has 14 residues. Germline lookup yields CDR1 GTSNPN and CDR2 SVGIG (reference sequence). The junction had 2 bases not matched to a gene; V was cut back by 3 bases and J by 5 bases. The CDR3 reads CAWRGQGDTGELFF. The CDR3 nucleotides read TGTGCCTGGAGGGGACAGGGGGATACCGGGGAGCTGTTTTTT. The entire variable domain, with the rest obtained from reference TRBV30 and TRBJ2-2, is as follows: SQTIHQWPATLVQPVGSPLSLECTVEGTSNPNLYWYRQAAGRGLQLLFYSVGIGQISSEVPQNLSASRPQDRQFILSSKKLLLSDSGFYLCAWRGQGDTGELFFGEGSRLTVL.

The CDR3 nucleotides read TGCGCCAGCAGCATCGCCCCAGGGGGTGAAAAACTGTTTTTT. It specifies CASSIAPGGEKLFF. The chain is built from TRBV5-1 and TRBJ1-4; 7 bases line up with TRBD1. The CDR3 has 14 residues. CDR1 and CDR2 (germline): SGHRS, YFSETQ. Trimming at V came to 4 bases and at J to 7 bases, leaving 7 bases not matched to a gene.

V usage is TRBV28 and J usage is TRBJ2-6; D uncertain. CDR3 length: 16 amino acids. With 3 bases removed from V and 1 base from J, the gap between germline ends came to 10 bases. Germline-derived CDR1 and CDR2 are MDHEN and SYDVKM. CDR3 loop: CASSFAGSSGANVLTF. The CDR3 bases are TGTGCCAGCAGTTTTGCAGGATCATCTGGGGCCAACGTCCTGACTTTC.

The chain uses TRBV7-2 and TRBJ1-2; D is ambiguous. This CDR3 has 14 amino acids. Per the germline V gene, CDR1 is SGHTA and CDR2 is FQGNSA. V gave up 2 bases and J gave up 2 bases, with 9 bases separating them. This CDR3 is CASSLFSKNYGYTF. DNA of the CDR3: TGTGCCAGCAGCTTATTTTCCAAAAACTATGGCTACACCTTC.

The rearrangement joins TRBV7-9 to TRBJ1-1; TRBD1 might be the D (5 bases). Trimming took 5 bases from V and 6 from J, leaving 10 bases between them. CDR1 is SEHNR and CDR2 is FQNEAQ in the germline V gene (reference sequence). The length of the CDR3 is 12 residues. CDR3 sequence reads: CASSTGRAEAFF. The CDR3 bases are TGTGCCAGCAGCACTGGCAGGGCTGAAGCTTTCTTT.

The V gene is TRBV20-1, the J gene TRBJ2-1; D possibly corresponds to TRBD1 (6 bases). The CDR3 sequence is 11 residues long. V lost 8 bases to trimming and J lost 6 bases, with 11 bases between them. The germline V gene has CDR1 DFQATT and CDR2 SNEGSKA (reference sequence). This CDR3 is CSQGKGNEQFF. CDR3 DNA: TGCAGTCAGGGGAAGGGCAATGAGCAGTTCTTC.

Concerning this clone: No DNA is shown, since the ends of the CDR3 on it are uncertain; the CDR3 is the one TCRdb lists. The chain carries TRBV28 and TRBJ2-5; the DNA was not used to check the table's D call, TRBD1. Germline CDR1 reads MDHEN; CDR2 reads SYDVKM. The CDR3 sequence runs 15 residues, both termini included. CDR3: CASSSSTGRVETQYF.

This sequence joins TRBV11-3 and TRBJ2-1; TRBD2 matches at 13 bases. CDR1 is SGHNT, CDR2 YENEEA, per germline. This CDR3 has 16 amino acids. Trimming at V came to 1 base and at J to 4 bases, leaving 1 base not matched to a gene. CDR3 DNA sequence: TGTGCCAGCAGCTTAGTACTAGCGGGAGGGTACAATGAGCAGTTCTTC. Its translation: CASSLVLAGGYNEQFF.

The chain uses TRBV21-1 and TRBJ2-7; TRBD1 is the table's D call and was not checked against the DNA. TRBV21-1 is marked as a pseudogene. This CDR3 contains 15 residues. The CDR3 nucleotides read TGTGCCAGCAGCAAAGCCTACAGTGGATCCTACGAGCAGTACTTC. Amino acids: CASSKAYSGSYEQYF.

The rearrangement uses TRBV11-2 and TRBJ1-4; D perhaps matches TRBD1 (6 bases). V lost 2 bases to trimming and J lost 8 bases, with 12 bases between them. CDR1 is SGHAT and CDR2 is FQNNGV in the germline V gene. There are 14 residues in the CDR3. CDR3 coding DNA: TGTGCCAGCAGCTTAAAAGGGGGGGCGGAAAAACTGTTTTTT. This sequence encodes CASSLKGGAEKLFF.

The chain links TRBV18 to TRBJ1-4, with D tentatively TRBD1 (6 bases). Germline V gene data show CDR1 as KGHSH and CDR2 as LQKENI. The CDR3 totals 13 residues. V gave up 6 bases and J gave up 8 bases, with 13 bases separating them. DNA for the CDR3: TGTGCCAGCTCCTTAGTGGACAGCGAAAAACTGTTTTTT. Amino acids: CASSLVDSEKLFF.

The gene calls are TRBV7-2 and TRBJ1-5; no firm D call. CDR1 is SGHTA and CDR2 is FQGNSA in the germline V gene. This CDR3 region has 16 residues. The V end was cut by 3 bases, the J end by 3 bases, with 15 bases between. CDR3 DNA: TGTGCCAGCAGCTTGATGGCCCCAAGAAACAATCAGCCCCAGCATTTT. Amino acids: CASSLMAPRNNQPQHF.

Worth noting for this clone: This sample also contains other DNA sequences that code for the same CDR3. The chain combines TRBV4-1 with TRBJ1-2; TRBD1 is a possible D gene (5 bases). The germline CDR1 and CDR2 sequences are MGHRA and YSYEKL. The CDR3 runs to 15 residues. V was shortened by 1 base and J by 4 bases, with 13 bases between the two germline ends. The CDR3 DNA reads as TGCGCCAGCAGCCAAGGGTTGGCTGGGGCCTATGGCTACACCTTC. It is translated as CASSQGLAGAYGYTF.

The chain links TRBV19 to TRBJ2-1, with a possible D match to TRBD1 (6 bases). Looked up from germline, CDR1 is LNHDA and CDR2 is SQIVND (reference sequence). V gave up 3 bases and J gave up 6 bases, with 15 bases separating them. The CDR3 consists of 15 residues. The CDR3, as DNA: TGTGCCAGTAGTATGTGGGGGCGTCTAGGCAATGAGCAGTTCTTC. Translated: CASSMWGRLGNEQFF.

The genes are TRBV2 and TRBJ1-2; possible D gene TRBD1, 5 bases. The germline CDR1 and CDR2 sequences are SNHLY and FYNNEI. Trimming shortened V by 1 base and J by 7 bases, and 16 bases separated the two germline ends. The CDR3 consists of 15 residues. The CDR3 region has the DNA TGTGCCAGCAGTGAAGAAGTGGCAGGGTCACTTGGCTACACCTTC. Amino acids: CASSEEVAGSLGYTF.

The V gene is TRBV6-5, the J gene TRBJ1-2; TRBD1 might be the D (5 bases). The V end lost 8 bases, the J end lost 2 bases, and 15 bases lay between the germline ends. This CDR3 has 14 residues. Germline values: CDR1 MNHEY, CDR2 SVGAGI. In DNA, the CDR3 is TGTGCCAGCTGCGCAGGGTTGTTGAACTATGGCTACACCTTC. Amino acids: CASCAGLLNYGYTF.

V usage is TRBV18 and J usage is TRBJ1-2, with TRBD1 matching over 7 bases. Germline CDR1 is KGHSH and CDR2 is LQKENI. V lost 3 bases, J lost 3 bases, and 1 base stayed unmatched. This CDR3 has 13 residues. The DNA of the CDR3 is TGTGCCAGCTCACCGACAGGGTACTATGGCTACACCTTC. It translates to CASSPTGYYGYTF. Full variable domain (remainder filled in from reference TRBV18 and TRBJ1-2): NAGVMQNPRHLVRRRGQEARLRCSPMKGHSHVYWYRQLPEEGLKFMVYLQKENIIDESGMPKERFSAEFPKEGPSILRIQQVVRGDSAAYFCASSPTGYYGYTFGSGTRLTVV.